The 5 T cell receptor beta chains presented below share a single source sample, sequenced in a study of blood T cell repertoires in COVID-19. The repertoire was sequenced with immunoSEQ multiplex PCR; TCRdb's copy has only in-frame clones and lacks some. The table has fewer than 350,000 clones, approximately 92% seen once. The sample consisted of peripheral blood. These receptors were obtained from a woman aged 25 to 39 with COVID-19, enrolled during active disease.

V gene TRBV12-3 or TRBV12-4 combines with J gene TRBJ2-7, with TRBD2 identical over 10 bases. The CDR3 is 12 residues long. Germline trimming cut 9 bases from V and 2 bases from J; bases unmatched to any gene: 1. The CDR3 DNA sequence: TGTGCCAGTACTAGCGGGGCCTACGAGCAGTACTTC. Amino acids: CASTSGAYEQYF.

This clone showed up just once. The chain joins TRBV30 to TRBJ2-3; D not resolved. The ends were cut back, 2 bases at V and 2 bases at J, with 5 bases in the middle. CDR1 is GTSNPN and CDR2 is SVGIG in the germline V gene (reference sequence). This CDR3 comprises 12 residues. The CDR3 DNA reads TGTGCCTGGAGTTCTCTCACAGATACGCAGTATTTT. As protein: CAWSSLTDTQYF.

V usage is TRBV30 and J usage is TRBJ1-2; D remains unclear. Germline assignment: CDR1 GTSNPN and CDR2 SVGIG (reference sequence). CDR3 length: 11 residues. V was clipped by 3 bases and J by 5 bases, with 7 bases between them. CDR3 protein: CAWSERYGYTF. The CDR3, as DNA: TGTGCCTGGAGCGAGAGGTATGGCTACACCTTC.

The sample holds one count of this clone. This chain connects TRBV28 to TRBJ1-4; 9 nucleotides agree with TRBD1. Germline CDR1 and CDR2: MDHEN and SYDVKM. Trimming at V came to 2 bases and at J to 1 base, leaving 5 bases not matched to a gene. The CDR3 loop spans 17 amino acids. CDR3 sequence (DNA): TGTGCCAGCAGTTTAGGGACAGGGTATCGAACTAATGAAAAACTGTTTTTT. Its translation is CASSLGTGYRTNEKLFF.

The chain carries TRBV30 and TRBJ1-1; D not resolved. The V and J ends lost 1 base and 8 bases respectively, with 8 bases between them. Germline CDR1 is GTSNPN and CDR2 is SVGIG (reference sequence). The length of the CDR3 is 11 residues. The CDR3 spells CAWSAKSEAFF. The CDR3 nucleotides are TGTGCCTGGAGTGCTAAATCCGAAGCTTTCTTT.